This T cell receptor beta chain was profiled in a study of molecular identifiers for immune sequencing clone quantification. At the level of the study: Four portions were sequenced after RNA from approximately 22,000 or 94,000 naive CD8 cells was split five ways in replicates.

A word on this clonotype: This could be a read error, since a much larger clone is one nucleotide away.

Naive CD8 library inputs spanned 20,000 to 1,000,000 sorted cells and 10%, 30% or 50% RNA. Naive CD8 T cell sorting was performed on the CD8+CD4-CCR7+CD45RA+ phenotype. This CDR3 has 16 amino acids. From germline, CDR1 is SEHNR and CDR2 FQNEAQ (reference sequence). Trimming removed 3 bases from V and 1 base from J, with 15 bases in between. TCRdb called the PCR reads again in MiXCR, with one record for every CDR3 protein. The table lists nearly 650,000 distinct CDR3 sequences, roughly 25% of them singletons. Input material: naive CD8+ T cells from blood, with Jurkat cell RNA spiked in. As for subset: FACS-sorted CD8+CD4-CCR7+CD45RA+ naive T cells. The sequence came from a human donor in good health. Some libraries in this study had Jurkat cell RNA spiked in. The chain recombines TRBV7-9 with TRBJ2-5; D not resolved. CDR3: CASSFGQSPFQETQYF. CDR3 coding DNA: TGTGCCAGCAGCTTCGGCCAGTCACCGTTCCAAGAGACCCAGTACTTC.